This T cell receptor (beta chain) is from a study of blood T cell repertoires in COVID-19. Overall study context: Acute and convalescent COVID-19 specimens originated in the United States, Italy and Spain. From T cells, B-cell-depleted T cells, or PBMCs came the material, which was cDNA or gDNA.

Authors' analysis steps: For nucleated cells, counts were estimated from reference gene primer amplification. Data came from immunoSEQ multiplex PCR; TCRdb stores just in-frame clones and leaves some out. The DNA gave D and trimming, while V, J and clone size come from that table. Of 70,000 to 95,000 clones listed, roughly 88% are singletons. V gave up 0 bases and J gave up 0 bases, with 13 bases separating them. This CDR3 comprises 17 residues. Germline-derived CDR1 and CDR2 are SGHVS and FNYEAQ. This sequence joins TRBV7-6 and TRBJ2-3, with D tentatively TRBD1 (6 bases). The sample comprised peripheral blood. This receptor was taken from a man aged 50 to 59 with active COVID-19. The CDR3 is CASSLAGGRPSTDTQYF. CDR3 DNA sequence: TGTGCCAGCAGCTTAGCTGGGGGCCGTCCTAGCACAGATACGCAGTATTTT.